Following are 23 T cell receptor beta chains from one sample sequenced in a study of vaccination effects on CD4 cells after COVID-19. No antigens are known for them. Sequencing used immunoSEQ multiplex PCR; TCRdb keeps in-frame clones, though not all of them. Among 30,000 to 35,000 clones listed, 60% to 75% were seen once. Expansion with viral peptide pools was applied to antigen-specific CD4+ T cells by the ViraFEST assay prior to sequencing. With 10 to 11 days of culture completed, CD4+ T cells were isolated. The healthy vaccine recipients, who had no prior SARS-CoV-2 infection, showed negative nucleocapsid antibodies. This specimen was CD4+ T cells from PBMCs cultured with HCoV-OC43 spike peptides, taken before COVID-19 vaccination. Subset defined: HCoV-OC43 spike overlapping peptide pool stimulation. All receptors derive from a human donor who received a COVID-19 vaccine.

The chain uses TRBV5-1 and TRBJ1-5; 9 bases agree with TRBD1. Germline values: CDR1 SGHRS, CDR2 YFSETQ. CDR3 size: 15 residues. V was pared by 4 bases and J by 3 bases, with 5 bases of the junction left unmatched. CDR3 sequence (DNA): TGCGCCAGCAGCATAGGACAGGGGCTCAATCAGCCCCAGCATTTT. Amino acid sequence: CASSIGQGLNQPQHF.

The CDR3 protein is CASSDIQGGSYEQYF. CDR3 coding DNA: TGTGCCAGCAGTGATATCCAGGGGGGGTCCTACGAGCAGTACTTC. The J gene is TRBJ2-7, the V gene TRBV2; the D call may be TRBD1 or TRBD2 (7 bases each). Per the germline V gene, CDR1 is SNHLY and CDR2 is FYNNEI. There are 15 residues in the CDR3. The V gene lost 3 bases and the J gene lost 1 base, with 13 bases spanning the gap.

The rearrangement joins TRBV7-6 to TRBJ2-2, with TRBD1 identical over 9 bases. V shed 3 bases, J shed 4 bases, and the junction held 6 bases outside the gene matches. Germline V gene sequence: CDR1 SGHVS, CDR2 FNYEAQ. The CDR3 runs 16 residues. The CDR3, as DNA: TGTGCCAGCAGCTTTTCCGGGACAGGGATCACCGGGGAGCTGTTTTTT. Translating gives CASSFSGTGITGELFF.

This clone has just one count. The chain combines TRBV5-1 with TRBJ2-7; the match to TRBD2 covers 8 bases. The V gene's germline CDR1 is SGHRS and CDR2 YFSETQ. V gave up 4 bases and J gave up 6 bases; unmatched junction bases: 9. CDR3 length: 14 residues. For the CDR3, the DNA is TGCGCCAGCAGCCGTCGGGGGGGCGCTGCCGAGCAGTACTTC. This encodes CASSRRGGAAEQYF.

This rearrangement joins TRBV5-1 to TRBJ2-2; D is possibly TRBD1 (5 bases). Per the germline V gene, CDR1 is SGHRS and CDR2 is YFSETQ. CDR3 length equals 18 residues. V lost 3 bases and J 4 bases, leaving 22 bases between the germline ends. CDR3 coding DNA: TGCGCCAGCAGCTCCGGACAAAACCTTCATCCTTCCACCGGGGAGCTGTTTTTT. This encodes CASSSGQNLHPSTGELFF. Variable domain in full (rest from reference TRBV5-1 and TRBJ2-2): KAGVTQTPRYLIKTRGQQVTLSCSPISGHRSVSWYQQTPGQGLQFLFEYFSETQRNKGNFPGRFSGRQFSNSRSEMNVSTLELGDSALYLCASSSGQNLHPSTGELFFGEGSRLTVL.

This chain uses TRBV5-1 with TRBJ2-1, with 10 positions matching TRBD2. J lost 4 bases, V lost 4 bases, and 5 bases had no gene match. The CDR3 length is 15 residues. Germline assignment: CDR1 SGHRS and CDR2 YFSETQ. This chain's CDR3 is CASSLGLAEYNEQFF. CDR3 coding DNA: TGCGCCAGCAGCCTCGGACTAGCGGAATACAATGAGCAGTTCTTC. Looking up the rest from reference TRBV5-1 and TRBJ2-1 gives the full variable domain: KAGVTQTPRYLIKTRGQQVTLSCSPISGHRSVSWYQQTPGQGLQFLFEYFSETQRNKGNFPGRFSGRQFSNSRSEMNVSTLELGDSALYLCASSLGLAEYNEQFFGPGTRLTVL.

The chain combines TRBV24-1 with TRBJ1-3; D not resolved. This CDR3 region has 15 residues. CDR1 and CDR2 from the germline V gene are KGHDR and SFDVKD. V shed 9 bases and J shed 0 bases, with 14 bases lying between them. The CDR3 spells CATLYTPRSGNTIYF. CDR3 coding DNA: TGTGCCACCCTCTACACGCCACGCTCTGGAAACACCATATATTTT.

The chain has TRBV2 and TRBJ1-5; the D gene is possibly TRBD1 (5 bases). Germline CDR1 and CDR2: SNHLY and FYNNEI. The CDR3 runs to 14 residues. V lost 6 bases and J lost 2, with 11 bases in between. The CDR3 is CASSPGRGNQPQHF. The CDR3 nucleotides read TGTGCCAGCAGCCCGGGACGGGGCAATCAGCCCCAGCATTTT.

This clone has just a few counts. The chain joins TRBV9 to TRBJ1-5; a weak D match, TRBD1 (5 bases). Germline CDR1 SGDLS, CDR2 YYNGEE. The germline V and J ends were trimmed by 1 base and 1 base, with 9 bases remaining between them. The CDR3 is 15 amino acids. CDR3 region: CASSVTGGSNQPQHF. DNA for the CDR3: TGTGCCAGCAGCGTAACTGGGGGGAGCAATCAGCCCCAGCATTTT.

This chain links TRBV30 with TRBJ1-1; 9 positions agree with TRBD1. The CDR3 has 16 amino acids. Germline assignment: CDR1 GTSNPN and CDR2 SVGIG (reference sequence). The V segment lost 5 bases and the J segment 1 base; nucleotides outside the gene matches: 11. The CDR3 DNA reads TGTGCCTGGGTCCTCCGGGACAGGGTATCGAACACTGAAGCTTTCTTT. Its translation is CAWVLRDRVSNTEAFF.

The rearrangement links TRBV6-5 to TRBJ2-2, with D unclear. There are 16 residues in the CDR3. Trimming stripped 0 bases from V and 1 base from J, with 9 bases between. From germline, CDR1 is MNHEY and CDR2 SVGAGI. The CDR3 reads CASSYSSAVNTGELFF. The CDR3 DNA sequence: TGTGCCAGCAGTTACTCGAGTGCGGTGAACACCGGGGAGCTGTTTTTT.

The chain links TRBV13 to TRBJ2-7; D uncertain. The CDR3 consists of 13 residues. The germline gives CDR1 PRHDT, CDR2 FYEKMQ (reference sequence). Trimming stripped 5 bases from V and 6 bases from J, with 14 bases between. The CDR3 bases are TGTGCCAGCAGCGCCCGGGTCCGCGCCGAGCAGTACTTC. The encoded protein is CASSARVRAEQYF.

The gene calls are TRBV6-5 and TRBJ1-6, with unresolved D. The CDR3 has 12 amino acids. Trimming removed 6 bases from V and 8 bases from J, with 8 bases in between. The germline V gene has CDR1 MNHEY and CDR2 SVGAGI. The CDR3, as DNA: TGTGCCAGCAGCCGGAGGGATTCACCCCTCCACTTT. Encoded protein: CASSRRDSPLHF.

This CDR3 is CASSETPPGEETQYF. Written as DNA, the CDR3 is TGTGCCAGCAGTGAAACCCCCCCTGGGGAAGAGACCCAGTACTTC. The chain employs TRBV25-1 and TRBJ2-5; D unclear. Trimming shortened V by 2 bases and J by 3 bases, and 13 bases separated the two germline ends. Germline CDR1 and CDR2: MGHDK and SYGVNS. CDR3 length: 15 amino acids. The complete variable domain, with remaining parts taken from reference TRBV25-1 and TRBJ2-5, reads EADIYQTPRYLVIGTGKKITLECSQTMGHDKMYWYQQDPGMELHLIHYSYGVNSTEKGDLSSESTVSRIRTEHFPLTLESARPSHTSQYLCASSETPPGEETQYFGPGTRLLVL.

The J gene is TRBJ2-1, the V gene TRBV7-2; 13 nucleotides agree with TRBD2. The CDR3 totals 16 residues. Losses at the gene ends were 0 bases for V and 7 bases for J; bases not matched to a gene: 3. CDR1 and CDR2 from the germline V gene are SGHTA and FQGNSA. The CDR3 loop reads CASSLASTSGGNEQFF. The CDR3 nucleotides read TGTGCCAGCAGCTTAGCGTCGACTAGCGGGGGGAATGAGCAGTTCTTC.

V gene TRBV7-2 combines with J gene TRBJ1-1; 7 positions match TRBD1. Germline-derived CDR1 and CDR2 are SGHTA and FQGNSA. CDR3 size: 12 residues. Unmatched junction bases numbered 6, after V lost 2 bases and J lost 12 bases. The CDR3 loop reads CASSLWTGVTFF. CDR3 nucleotides: TGTGCCAGCAGCTTATGGACAGGAGTGACTTTCTTT.

The CDR3 DNA follows: TGTGCCAGCAGCGGGGGACAGGGCCACTACGAGCAGTACTTC. Encoded protein: CASSGGQGHYEQYF. J is TRBJ2-7 and V is TRBV9; 9 positions agree with TRBD1. This CDR3 has 14 amino acids. The trim removed 3 bases at V and 3 bases at J, leaving 4 bases unmatched. The germline V gene has CDR1 SGDLS and CDR2 YYNGEE.

The rearrangement links TRBV15 to TRBJ2-5; the D is unclear. This CDR3 has 13 residues. The V end was cut by 5 bases, the J end by 5 bases, with 12 bases between. Germline V gene lookup returns CDR1 LNHNV and CDR2 YYDKDF (reference sequence). CDR3 nucleotide sequence: TGTGCCACCAGCCGCGACCGTCCGGAGACCCAGTACTTC. Its protein is CATSRDRPETQYF.

The chain joins TRBV29-1 to TRBJ2-1, with 7 bases aligning to TRBD1. Germline-derived CDR1 and CDR2 are SQVTM and ANQGSEA. V gave up 7 bases and J gave up 1 base; unmatched junction bases: 10. The CDR3 extends over 15 amino acids. This CDR3 is CSGQGKGESYNEQFF. The CDR3 DNA is TGCAGCGGACAGGGTAAAGGGGAGTCCTACAATGAGCAGTTCTTC.

This clone has just one count. The CDR3 region has the DNA TGTGCCAGCAGCCAAGATCTCGGCAGGAGGGGCACTGAAGCTTTCTTT. This gives the protein CASSQDLGRRGTEAFF. This sequence joins TRBV3-1 (or the pseudogene TRBV3-2) and TRBJ1-1; a possible D gene is TRBD1 (5 bases). Germline lookup yields CDR1 LGHDT and CDR2 YNNKEL (reference sequence). CDR3 length: 16 amino acids. V was pared by 0 bases and J by 4 bases, with 15 bases between.

The chain combines TRBV12-3 or TRBV12-4 with TRBJ2-1; TRBD2 matches 8 bases. The CDR3 has 13 amino acids. V lost 10 bases and J lost 9; bases outside the gene matches: 11. CDR3 sequence: CATAGLGKGEQFF. Here the CDR3 DNA reads TGTGCCACCGCGGGACTAGGGAAAGGTGAGCAGTTCTTC.

The chain uses TRBV9 and TRBJ2-2, with D tentatively TRBD2 (5 bases). This CDR3 spans 18 amino acids. Germline assignment: CDR1 SGDLS and CDR2 YYNGEE. The V end lost 2 bases, the J end lost 1 base, and 18 bases lay between the germline ends. As DNA, the CDR3 is TGTGCCAGCAGCGTTAGGTCGGGATCTCTTTTGAACACCGGGGAGCTGTTTTTT. Translating gives CASSVRSGSLLNTGELFF.

The chain links TRBV19 to TRBJ2-3; D is undetermined. This CDR3 spans 15 amino acids. The V end lost 5 bases, the J end lost 0 bases, and 12 bases lay between the germline ends. Germline V gene data show CDR1 as LNHDA and CDR2 as SQIVND (reference sequence). CDR3 protein: CASSGAGLSTDTQYF. In DNA, the CDR3 is TGTGCCAGTAGTGGAGCAGGCCTTAGCACAGATACGCAGTATTTT.